This TCR beta chain emerged from a study of blood T cell repertoires in COVID-19 (TCRdb year 2020). As for the study more broadly: The collaborator samples originated in the United States, Italy and Spain and spanned the acute and convalescent phases of COVID-19. Subjects who had been exposed to COVID-19, were actively infected with it, or had recovered from it provided the deeply sampled blood TCRbeta repertoires that made up the dataset. Sample metadata almost always included a de-identified subject ID, COVID-19 status, age in years and sex. Samples were obtained from the ongoing ImmuneRACE study (first 160 participants) and from 1,254 subjects provided by 6 global collaborators. Where available, HLA class I and class II types were taken from metadata supplied by the sample provider and were not determined by assay-based typing. The material from the prospective study consisted of cDNA or gDNA derived from T cells, B-cell-depleted T cells, or PBMCs. The repertoires were released in a freely available public database intended as a resource for research on the immune response to SARS-CoV-2.

TCRbeta CDR3 regions were amplified from genomic DNA using the immunoSEQ Assay, a bias-controlled multiplex PCR. Processing in the source paper ran as follows. Nucleated cell counts per sample were estimated from amplification of reference gene primers within the assay. To quantify the absolute abundance of each unique TCRbeta CDR3 rearrangement, sequence reads were collapsed and filtered. Productive Simpson clonality was computed per sample as the square root of Simpson's diversity index over productive rearrangements. Not all clones reach the TCRdb copy of this immuneACCESS table, which keeps in-frame sequences only. Checked studies attribute under half of the gap to unresolved V genes and leave the rest unexplained. V, J and clone size are those of that table, while D and trimming were read from the DNA. The sample includes 250,000 to 350,000 clones, with nearly 90% observed a single time. The top ten constitute approximately 5.3% of the sample.

Summary of the overall study and its limitations: Clinical and demographic metadata were provided uncurated, with the amount varying by source and participant.

CDR1 LGHDT and CDR2 YNNKEL were looked up in the germline V gene (reference sequence). V lost 1 base and J lost 2 bases; the stretch between them is 9 bases long. CDR3 length: 14 amino acids, cysteine to phenylalanine. The entry retains the CDR3 DNA only, 42 bases that are in frame from base 1. This clone was detected only once. The specificity of this receptor is unknown. Base qualities were left out, and no much larger clone turns up one base away. In the prospective study, participants were about 18 to 100 years old, resided in 24 geographic areas of the United States, and were enrolled through a virtual design. In the prospective study, participants were assigned to cohorts based on the clinical history participants reported in a screening survey and a study questionnaire. For ImmuneRACE Cohort 3, a participant was defined as recovered based on two consecutive negative NP/OP PCR tests, clearance by a healthcare professional, or resolution of symptoms. Each participant in the prospective study had whole blood, serum and a nasopharyngeal or oropharyngeal swab collected by mobile phlebotomists. Additional blood draws and questionnaires over an approximately 2-month period could optionally be provided by prospective study participants. Before DNA extraction, blood samples from the prospective study were shipped at room temperature or frozen.

Material for sequencing was PBMCs or T cells enriched from blood (not recorded which). The V gene is TRBV3-1 (or the pseudogene TRBV3-2) and the J gene is TRBJ2-7; TRBD2 is possibly the D segment (5 matching bases). The source of this sequence is a woman under 40 who had recovered from COVID-19. This receptor has the CDR3 CASSQGSGTYEQYF. The DNA reads as follows: TGTGCCAGCAGCCAAGGCTCCGGGACCTACGAGCAGTACTTC.